Presented here are 13 T cell receptor beta chains from one specimen sequenced in a study of neoadjuvant nivolumab and ipilimumab in lung cancer (dated by TCRdb to between 2020 and 2021). Taken with the paper, the label for time point translates to: pretherapy, before neoadjuvant immune checkpoint inhibitors. Libraries were constructed by the immunoSEQ multiplex PCR assay. Not all clones reach the TCRdb copy of this immuneACCESS table, which keeps in-frame sequences only. Checked studies attribute under half of the gap to unresolved V genes and leave the rest unexplained. This sample gives some 50,000 clones in total; more than 85% of them show up just once. Around 3.8% of the sample rests with the top ten. The material was blood, obtained before neoadjuvant nivolumab, alone or with ipilimumab. These receptors all stem from an adult with non-small cell lung cancer. Some clones in this sample may be carry-over from other donors' samples.

The CDR3 region has the DNA TGCGCCAGCAGCCCCTTCCGGGACAGGGAAATTAACGAGCAGTACTTC. It is translated as CASSPFRDREINEQYF. The rearrangement joins TRBV5-1 to TRBJ2-7; 9 nucleotides agree with TRBD1. This CDR3 region has 16 residues. The junction had 13 bases not matched to a gene; V was cut back by 4 bases and J by 5 bases. Germline assignment: CDR1 SGHRS and CDR2 YFSETQ.

CDR3 region: CSVETQDYEQYF. CDR3 bases: TGCAGCGTTGAAACCCAGGACTACGAGCAGTACTTC. The chain recombines TRBV29-1 with TRBJ2-7, with unresolved D. There are 12 residues in the CDR3. V was trimmed by 2 bases and J by 3 bases, leaving 8 bases between them. The germline CDR1 and CDR2 sequences are SQVTM and ANQGSEA.

The chain links TRBV7-3 to TRBJ1-1, with D hard to call. The germline V and J ends were trimmed by 4 bases and 1 base, with 7 bases remaining between them. CDR3 size: 13 residues. Germline-derived CDR1 and CDR2 are SGHTA and FQGTGA. The CDR3 loop reads CASSSTGNTEAFF. As DNA, the CDR3 is TGTGCCAGCAGCTCAACCGGGAACACTGAAGCTTTCTTT.

This chain links TRBV4-1 with TRBJ2-3; 7 bases are shared with TRBD1. The CDR3 runs to 14 residues. Germline V gene sequence: CDR1 MGHRA, CDR2 YSYEKL. V shed 0 bases and J 6 bases; nucleotides not matched to a gene: 3. The chain's CDR3 is CASSQEGGGDTQYF. CDR3 bases: TGCGCCAGCAGCCAAGAAGGGGGCGGGGATACGCAGTATTTT.

The chain joins TRBV11-2 to TRBJ1-5, with D maybe TRBD1 (6 bases). The germline V gene encodes CDR1 SGHAT and CDR2 FQNNGV. This CDR3 spans 15 amino acids. The germline V and J ends were trimmed by 2 bases and 7 bases, with 15 bases remaining between them. This chain's CDR3 is CASSLRLGAEQPQHF. The CDR3 DNA is TGTGCCAGCAGCTTAAGGTTGGGGGCTGAGCAGCCCCAGCATTTT.

CDR3 residues: CASSLGMETYEQYF. The CDR3 DNA sequence: TGTGCCAGCAGCTTAGGTATGGAAACCTACGAGCAGTACTTC. This sequence joins TRBV7-8 and TRBJ2-7; D is unresolved. The CDR3 is 14 residues long. Deletions cut 1 base from V and 2 bases from J, with 9 bases between. The germline V gene encodes CDR1 SGHVS and CDR2 FQNEAQ.

This clone was counted a few times. This chain links TRBV18 with TRBJ2-5; no clear D. CDR3 length: 12 amino acids. V lost 4 bases and J 0 bases, leaving 3 bases between the germline ends. Germline V CDR1 and CDR2: KGHSH, LQKENI. CDR3 DNA: TGTGCCAGCTCACGGGACCAAGAGACCCAGTACTTC. This encodes CASSRDQETQYF.

The V gene is TRBV30, the J gene TRBJ2-5; D remains ambiguous. CDR3 length equals 14 residues. Trimming took 4 bases from V and 2 from J, leaving 14 bases between them. Looked up from germline, CDR1 is GTSNPN and CDR2 is SVGIG (reference sequence). The CDR3 DNA is TGTGCCTGGAATATTATCCCCCAGCAAGAGACCCAGTACTTC. Translated, it gives CAWNIIPQQETQYF. The variable domain in full, completed from reference TRBV30 and TRBJ2-5, reads SQTIHQWPATLVQPVGSPLSLECTVEGTSNPNLYWYRQAAGRGLQLLFYSVGIGQISSEVPQNLSASRPQDRQFILSSKKLLLSDSGFYLCAWNIIPQQETQYFGPGTRLLVL.

V and J are TRBV4-2 and TRBJ1-2, with 7 bases fitting TRBD1. The V segment lost 1 base and the J segment 4 bases; nucleotides outside the gene matches: 0. CDR1 and CDR2 from the germline V gene are LGHNA and YNFKEQ. The CDR3 has 13 residues. The CDR3 region is CASSQGDSYGYTF. DNA of the CDR3: TGTGCCAGCAGCCAAGGGGACAGCTATGGCTACACCTTC.

The chain has TRBV6-1 and TRBJ2-2; the match to TRBD1 covers 7 bases. The V segment lost 7 bases and the J segment 0 bases; nucleotides outside the gene matches: 5. The CDR3 extends over 15 amino acids. Germline-derived CDR1 and CDR2 are MNHNS and SASEGT. CDR3 protein: CASNPGTANTGELFF. The CDR3 DNA reads TGTGCCAGCAACCCTGGGACAGCGAACACCGGGGAGCTGTTTTTT.

V is TRBV11-2 and J is TRBJ1-1; no clear D. Deletions cut 1 base from V and 5 bases from J, with 8 bases between. CDR3 length: 13 residues. The germline CDR1 and CDR2 sequences are SGHAT and FQNNGV. CDR3 sequence: CASSLGYSTEAFF. The CDR3 nucleotides are TGTGCCAGCAGCTTAGGTTACAGTACTGAAGCTTTCTTT.

This clone was seen a handful of times. The chain uses TRBV6-5 and TRBJ1-2, with D possibly TRBD1 on 6 matching bases. The CDR3 runs to 15 residues. With 6 bases removed from V and 8 bases from J, the gap between germline ends came to 22 bases. CDR1 is MNHEY and CDR2 is SVGAGI in the germline V gene. CDR3 protein: CASRVLGGAGGGYTF. The CDR3, as DNA: TGTGCCAGCAGGGTATTAGGGGGAGCCGGCGGGGGCTACACCTTC.

This clone has just one count. This chain connects TRBV15 to TRBJ2-7; tentatively, D is TRBD2 (5 bases). This CDR3 has 15 residues. From germline, CDR1 is LNHNV and CDR2 YYDKDF (reference sequence). Between the trimmed V and J ends, which lost 0 bases and 5 bases, there was a span of 14 bases. The DNA of the CDR3 is TGTGCCACCAGCAGAGATAAATCCTCCGGGGACGAGCAGTACTTC. Translation: CATSRDKSSGDEQYF.